This TCR beta chain derives from a study of response to subunit inactivated influenza vaccine. The study, taken as a whole, reports: Only a handful of new T cells, the authors suggested, are recruited with each seasonal influenza vaccination.

TCRdb reprocessed the RT-PCR reads via MiXCR and lists one record per CDR3 protein. The repertoire holds 450,000 to 600,000 distinct CDR3 sequences, with around 7.7% as singletons. About this clonotype itself: Its antigen is currently unknown. The germline gene is not matched at one end of the junction; a read error may be the cause.

CDR3 length: 15 amino acids. This sequence originates from a man aged 45 to 70 who received an inactivated influenza vaccine. Specimen: PBMCs from blood, collected around 25 months after vaccination. This chain connects TRBV12-3 or TRBV12-4 to TRBJ1-5, with a tentative D call TRBD1 (6 bases). CDR3 loop: CSSSLGGYSNQPQHF. CDR3 bases: TGTTCCAGCAGTTTAGGGGGATATAGCAATCAGCCCCAGCATTTT.